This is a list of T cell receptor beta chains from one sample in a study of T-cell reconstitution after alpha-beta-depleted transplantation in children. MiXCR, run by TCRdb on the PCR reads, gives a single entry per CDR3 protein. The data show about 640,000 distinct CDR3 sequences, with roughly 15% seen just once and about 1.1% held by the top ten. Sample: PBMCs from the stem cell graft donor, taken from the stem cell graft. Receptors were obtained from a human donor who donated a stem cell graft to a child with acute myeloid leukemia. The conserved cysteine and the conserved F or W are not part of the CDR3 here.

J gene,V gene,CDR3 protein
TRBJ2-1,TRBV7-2,ASSLVGLATGLYEQF
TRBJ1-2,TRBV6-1,ASSRVGDYGYT
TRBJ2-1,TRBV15,ATSRDRVNEQF
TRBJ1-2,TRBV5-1,ASSLGTGTEGYT
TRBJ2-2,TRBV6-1,ASRAGRSTGELF
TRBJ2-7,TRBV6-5,ASSYRDREYEQY
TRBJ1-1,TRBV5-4,ASSRQGASAEAF
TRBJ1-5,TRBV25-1,ASGSGNQPQH
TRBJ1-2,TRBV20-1,SAKTGHGYT
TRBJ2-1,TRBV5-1,ASSLNGGDNEQF
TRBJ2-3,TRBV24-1,ATSDLRLDGTDTQY
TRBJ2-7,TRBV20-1,SAHDTGTGLKYEQY
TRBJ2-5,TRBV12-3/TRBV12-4,ASSSRRGAEETQY
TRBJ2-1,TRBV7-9,ASSVDRNSYNEQF
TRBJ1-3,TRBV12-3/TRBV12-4,ASSGIWSGNTIY
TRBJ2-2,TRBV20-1,SARGDTVGELF
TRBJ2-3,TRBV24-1,ATSDITGSFSTDTQY
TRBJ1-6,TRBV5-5,ASTSREGLNSPLH
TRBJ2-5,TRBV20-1,SDLGGPGETQY
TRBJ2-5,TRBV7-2,ASSLGVGETQY
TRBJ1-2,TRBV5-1,ASSLARTGGYT
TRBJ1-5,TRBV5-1,ASSPGTGSNQPQH
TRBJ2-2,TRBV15,ATRRGNTGELF
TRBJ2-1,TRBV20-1,SAIGQVESYNEQF
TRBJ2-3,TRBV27,ASRIGTVGGTDTQY
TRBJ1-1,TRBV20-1,SAPPTGNAEAF
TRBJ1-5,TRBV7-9,ASSGQDRNQPQH
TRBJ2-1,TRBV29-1,SVEGSRGHYNEQF
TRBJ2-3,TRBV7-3,ASSLGGYSADTQY
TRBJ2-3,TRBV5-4,ASRYRTTTDTQY
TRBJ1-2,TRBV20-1,SALTTAAPGYT
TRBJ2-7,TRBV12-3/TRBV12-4,ASSAVGGAYEQY
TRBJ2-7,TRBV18,ASSPQGVYEQY
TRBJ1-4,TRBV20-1,SAREETGGNEKLF
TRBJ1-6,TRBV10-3,AISPRQANSPLH
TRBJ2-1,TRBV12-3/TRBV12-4,ASSSPYTAPSYNEQF
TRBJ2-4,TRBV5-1,ASKFSDSYAIQY
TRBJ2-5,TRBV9,ASSVEAGGPSQY
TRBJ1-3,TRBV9,ASSVAGQGSGNTIY
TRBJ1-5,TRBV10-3,AISERWDNQPQH
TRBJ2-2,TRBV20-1,SARDKGDNTGELF
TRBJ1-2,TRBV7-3,ASSSPGGSHGYT
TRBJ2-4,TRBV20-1,SGGQNSAKNIQY
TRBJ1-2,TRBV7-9,ASSFGT
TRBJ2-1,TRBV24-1,ATSGNNEQF
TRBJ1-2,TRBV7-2,ASSISSSGPLPGYT
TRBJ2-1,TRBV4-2,ASSQRAGTYNEQF
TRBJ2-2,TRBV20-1,SAREGGQDTGELF
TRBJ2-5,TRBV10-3,AISELQYQETQY
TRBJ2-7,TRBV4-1,ASSQGLAGPAYEQY
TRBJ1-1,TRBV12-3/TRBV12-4,ASTPGGVNTEAF
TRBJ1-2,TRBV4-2,ASSQDQGVRRYT
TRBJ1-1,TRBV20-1,SAVGGNTEAF
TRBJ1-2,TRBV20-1,SALNIYGYT